The clone carrying this TCR beta chain occurred a few times. Its antigen is not identified. This sample is drawn from a study of naive and memory T cell subsets. Two oligonucleotides, mixed equimolar, formed the beta constant-region primer covering TRBC1 and TRBC2. Ligated cDNA was amplified by four rounds of PCR with nested alpha and beta constant-region primers and SP2. An oligonucleotide with the SP2 primer and a 12-nucleotide UMI was ligated to the cDNA 3' end. MiXCR, applied by TCRdb to the UMI-ligation and nested PCR reads, yields one record per CDR3 protein. The sample contains approximately 140,000 distinct CDR3 sequences, under 25% of which appear only once. Notes on the study in general: Naive and memory subsets had different power law exponents for TCR abundance. Over 95% of naive TCR sequences appeared only once after error correction, unlike memory subsets. Especially in CD8 cells, naive repertoires contained a few larger clonotypes, possibly CD45RA-re-expressing memory cells.

Cells stained for CD3, CD4, CD8, CD45RA and CD27 were sorted into four subsets. Germline CDR1 is SQVTM and CDR2 is ANQGSEA. This CDR3 has 14 amino acids. V gave up 7 bases and J gave up 3 bases, with 18 bases separating them. The clonotype was recovered from a human donor in good health. The chain couples TRBV29-1 to TRBJ2-5; TRBD1 might be the D (7 bases). The sequencing input was naive CD4+ T cells from blood. The CDR3 here is CSGSQGGEKETQYF. The CDR3 DNA sequence: TGCAGCGGATCCCAGGGGGGTGAGAAAGAGACCCAGTACTTC.